This T cell receptor (beta chain) was recorded in a study of blood T cell repertoires in COVID-19. Overall study context: In each case, the material was cDNA or gDNA derived from T cells, B-cell-depleted T cells, or PBMCs.

Method: immunoSEQ multiplex PCR; TCRdb's copy keeps in-frame clones and lacks some. The sample lists around 16,000 clones, 86% seen once, with around half in the top ten. This clone ranks as large. The CDR3 contains 14 residues. V gave up 0 bases and J gave up 12 bases; unmatched junction bases: 7. Germline CDR1 MNHNY, CDR2 SVGAGI (reference sequence). The TCR comes from a man aged 60-69 years with acute or convalescent COVID-19. The sample comprised peripheral blood. The rearrangement uses TRBV6-6 and TRBJ2-7, with 11 bases matching TRBD1. The CDR3 sequence is CASSYSGQGARPYF. The DNA of the CDR3 is TGTGCCAGCAGTTACTCCGGACAGGGGGCGCGGCCGTACTTC.